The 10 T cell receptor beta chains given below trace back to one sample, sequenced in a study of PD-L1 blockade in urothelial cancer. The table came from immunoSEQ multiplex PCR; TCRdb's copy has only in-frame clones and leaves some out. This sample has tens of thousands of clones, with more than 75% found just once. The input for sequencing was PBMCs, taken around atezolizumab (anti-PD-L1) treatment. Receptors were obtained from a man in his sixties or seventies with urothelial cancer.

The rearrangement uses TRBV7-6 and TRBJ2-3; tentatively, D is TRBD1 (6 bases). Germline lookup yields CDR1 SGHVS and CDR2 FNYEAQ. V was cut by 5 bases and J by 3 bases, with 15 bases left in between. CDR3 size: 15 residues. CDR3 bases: TGTGCCAGCAGCCCCCTGCAGGGGAGAACAGATACGCAGTATTTT. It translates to CASSPLQGRTDTQYF. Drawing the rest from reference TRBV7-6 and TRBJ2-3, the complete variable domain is GAGVSQSPRYKVTKRGQDVALRCDPISGHVSLYWYRQALGQGPEFLTYFNYEAQQDKSGLPNDRFSAERPEGSISTLTIQRTEQRDSAMYRCASSPLQGRTDTQYFGPGTRLTVL.

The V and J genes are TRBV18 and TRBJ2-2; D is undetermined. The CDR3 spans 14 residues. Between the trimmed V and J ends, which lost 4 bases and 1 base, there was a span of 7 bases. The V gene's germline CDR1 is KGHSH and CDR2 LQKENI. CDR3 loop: CASSRALNTGELFF. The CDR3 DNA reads TGTGCCAGCTCACGGGCCCTGAACACCGGGGAGCTGTTTTTT. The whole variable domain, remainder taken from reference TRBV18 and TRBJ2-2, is NAGVMQNPRHLVRRRGQEARLRCSPMKGHSHVYWYRQLPEEGLKFMVYLQKENIIDESGMPKERFSAEFPKEGPSILRIQQVVRGDSAAYFCASSRALNTGELFFGEGSRLTVL.

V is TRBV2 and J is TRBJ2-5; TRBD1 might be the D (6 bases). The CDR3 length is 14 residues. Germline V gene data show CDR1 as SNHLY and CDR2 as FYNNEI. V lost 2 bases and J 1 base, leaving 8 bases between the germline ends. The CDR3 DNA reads TGTGCCAGCAGTGAACTGGACAGCCAAGAGACCCAGTACTTC. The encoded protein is CASSELDSQETQYF.

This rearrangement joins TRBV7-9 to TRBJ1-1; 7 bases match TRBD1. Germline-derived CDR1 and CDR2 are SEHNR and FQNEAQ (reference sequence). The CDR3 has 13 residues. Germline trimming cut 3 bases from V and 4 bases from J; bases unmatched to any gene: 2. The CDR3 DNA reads TGTGCCAGCAGCTTGACAGGGTTCACTGAAGCTTTCTTT. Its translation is CASSLTGFTEAFF.

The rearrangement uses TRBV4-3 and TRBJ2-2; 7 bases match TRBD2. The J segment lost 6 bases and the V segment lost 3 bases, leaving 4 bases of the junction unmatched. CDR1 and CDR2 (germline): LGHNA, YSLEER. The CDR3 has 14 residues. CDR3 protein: CASSHTSDSGELFF. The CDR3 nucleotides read TGCGCCAGCAGCCATACTAGCGACTCCGGGGAGCTGTTTTTT.

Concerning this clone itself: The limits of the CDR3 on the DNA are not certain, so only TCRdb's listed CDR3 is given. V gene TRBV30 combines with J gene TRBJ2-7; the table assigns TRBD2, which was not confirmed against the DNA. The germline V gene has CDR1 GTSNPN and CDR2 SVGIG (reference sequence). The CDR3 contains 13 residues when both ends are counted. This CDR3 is CAWSVSLSYEQYF.

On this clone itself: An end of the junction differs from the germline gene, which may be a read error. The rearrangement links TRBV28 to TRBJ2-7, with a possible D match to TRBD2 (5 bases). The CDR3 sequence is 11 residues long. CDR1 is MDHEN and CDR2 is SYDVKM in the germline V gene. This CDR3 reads CASSFEGSRHF. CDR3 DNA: TGTGCCAGCAGTTTCGAGGGAAGTAGGCACTTC.

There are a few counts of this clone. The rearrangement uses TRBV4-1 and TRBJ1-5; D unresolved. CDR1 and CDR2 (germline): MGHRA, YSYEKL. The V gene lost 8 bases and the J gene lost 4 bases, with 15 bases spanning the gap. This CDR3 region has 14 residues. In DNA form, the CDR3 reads TGCGCCAGCTCCGAGGCAACACGGAATCAGCCCCAGCATTTT. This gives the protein CASSEATRNQPQHF.

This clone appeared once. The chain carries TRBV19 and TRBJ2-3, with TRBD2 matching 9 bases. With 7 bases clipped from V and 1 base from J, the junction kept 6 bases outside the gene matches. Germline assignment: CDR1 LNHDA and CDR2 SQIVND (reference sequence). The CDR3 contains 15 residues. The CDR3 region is CASMAGGAGTDTQYF. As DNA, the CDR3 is TGTGCCAGTATGGCGGGGGGGGCAGGCACAGATACGCAGTATTTT.

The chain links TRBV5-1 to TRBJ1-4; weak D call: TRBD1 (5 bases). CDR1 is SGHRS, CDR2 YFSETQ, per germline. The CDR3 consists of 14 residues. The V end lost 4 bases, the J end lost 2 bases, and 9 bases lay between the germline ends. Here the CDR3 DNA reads TGCGCCAGCAGCGCGGGACGGACTAATGAAAAACTGTTTTTT. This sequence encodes CASSAGRTNEKLFF.